Its frequency marks the clone carrying this T cell receptor beta chain as medium-sized. The read comes to an end 3 residues before the CDR3 does, leaving the germline J gene to fill in the end. The sample is drawn from a study of T cells in women clearing cervical HPV infection. Study context: Controls were women whose single incident HPV16 infection cleared within 12 months without precancer or cancer.

CDR1 is SQVTM and CDR2 is ANQGSEA in the germline V gene. The CDR3 loop spans 14 amino acids. The V end lost 7 bases, the J end lost 1 base, and 14 bases lay between the germline ends. Profiling relied on immunoSEQ multiplex PCR, and the TCRdb table lists in-frame clones only, not all of them. The sample holds about 26,000 clones. The chain carries TRBV29-1 and TRBJ2-4; a possible D gene is TRBD1 (7 bases). The sample consisted of blood buffy coat. The receptor's source is a woman between 18 and 69 years old with a cervical HPV16 infection that either progressed to CIN3+ or cleared (not recorded which). Incomplete CDR3 DNA: TGCAGCGGGGCTTCAGGGGGGGCCAAAAACATT. Its translation: CSGASGGAKNI. Given in full, the CDR3 is CSGASGGAKNIQYF.